This TCR beta chain stems from a study of cytomegalovirus exposure and HLA in healthy donors. About the research overall: A prior study identified 117 million unique TCR beta sequences from some 180 million T cells. Study-wide findings and caveats: Reports described diagnosis of cytomegalovirus status by the classifier as highly specific and sensitive.

Comment on this clone: Its target is unknown.

It was with 60 Vbeta and 13 Jbeta primers that the PCR ran. Generated by immunoSEQ multiplex PCR, the TCRdb table keeps only in-frame clones and is missing some. The table has approximately 160,000 clones, over 75% seen once. Germline loops: CDR1 MDHEN, CDR2 SYDVKM. The CDR3 contains 14 residues. Trimming pared 7 bases from V and 5 bases from J, leaving 18 bases between. The specimen was PBMCs. The clonotype originates from a man aged 50 to 59 in good health and CMV-seropositive. The V gene is TRBV28, the J gene TRBJ2-7; no firm D call. The CDR3 region is CASTVQTLSHEQYF. For the CDR3, the DNA is TGTGCCAGCACAGTACAGACCCTGTCCCACGAGCAGTACTTC.